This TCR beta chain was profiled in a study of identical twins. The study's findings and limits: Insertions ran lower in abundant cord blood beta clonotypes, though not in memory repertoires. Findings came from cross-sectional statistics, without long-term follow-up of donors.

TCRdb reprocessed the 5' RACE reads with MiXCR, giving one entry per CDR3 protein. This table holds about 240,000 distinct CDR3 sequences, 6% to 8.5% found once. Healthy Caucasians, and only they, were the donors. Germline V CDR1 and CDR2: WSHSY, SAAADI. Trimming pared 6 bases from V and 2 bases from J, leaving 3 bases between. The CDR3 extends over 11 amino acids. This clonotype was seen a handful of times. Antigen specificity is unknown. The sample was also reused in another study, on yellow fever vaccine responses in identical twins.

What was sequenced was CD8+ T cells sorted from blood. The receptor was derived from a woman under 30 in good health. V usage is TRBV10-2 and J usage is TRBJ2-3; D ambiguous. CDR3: CASRNTDTQYF. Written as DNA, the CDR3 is TGCGCCAGCAGGAACACAGATACGCAGTATTTT.